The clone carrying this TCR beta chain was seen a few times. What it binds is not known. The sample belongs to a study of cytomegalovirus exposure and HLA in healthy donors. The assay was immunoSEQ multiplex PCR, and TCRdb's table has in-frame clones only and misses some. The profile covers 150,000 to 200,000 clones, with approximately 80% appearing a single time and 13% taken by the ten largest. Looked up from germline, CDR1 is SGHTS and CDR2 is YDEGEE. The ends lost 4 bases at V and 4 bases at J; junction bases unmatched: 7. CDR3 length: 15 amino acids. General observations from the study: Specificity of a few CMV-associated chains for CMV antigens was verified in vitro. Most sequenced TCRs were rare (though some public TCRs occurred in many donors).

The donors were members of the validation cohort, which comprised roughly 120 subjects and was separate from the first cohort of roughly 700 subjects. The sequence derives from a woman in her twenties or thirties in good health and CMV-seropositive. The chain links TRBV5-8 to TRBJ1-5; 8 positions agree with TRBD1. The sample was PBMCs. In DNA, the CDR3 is TGTGCCAGCAGCCATCGGGACAGGATTAATCAGCCCCAGCATTTT. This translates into CASSHRDRINQPQHF.